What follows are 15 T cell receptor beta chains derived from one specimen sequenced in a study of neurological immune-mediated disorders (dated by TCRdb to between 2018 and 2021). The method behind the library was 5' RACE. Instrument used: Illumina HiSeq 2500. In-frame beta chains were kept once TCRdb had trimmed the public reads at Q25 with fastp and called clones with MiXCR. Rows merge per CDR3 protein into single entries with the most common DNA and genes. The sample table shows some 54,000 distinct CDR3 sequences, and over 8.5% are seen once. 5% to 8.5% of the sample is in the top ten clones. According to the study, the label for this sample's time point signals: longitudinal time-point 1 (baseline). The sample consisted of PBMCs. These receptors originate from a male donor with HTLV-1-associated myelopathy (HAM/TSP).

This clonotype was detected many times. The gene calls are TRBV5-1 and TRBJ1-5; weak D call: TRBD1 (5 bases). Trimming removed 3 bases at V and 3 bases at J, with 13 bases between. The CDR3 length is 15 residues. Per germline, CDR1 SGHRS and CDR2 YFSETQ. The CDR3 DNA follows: TGCGCCAGCAGCTCTGGGACCGATTACAATCAGCCCCAGCATTTT. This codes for CASSSGTDYNQPQHF.

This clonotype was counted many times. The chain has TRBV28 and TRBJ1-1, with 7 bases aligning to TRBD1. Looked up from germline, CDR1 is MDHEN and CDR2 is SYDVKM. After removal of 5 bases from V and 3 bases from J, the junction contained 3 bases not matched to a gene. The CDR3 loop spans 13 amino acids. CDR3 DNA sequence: TGTGCCAGCAGTGAGACAGGGTACACTGAAGCTTTCTTT. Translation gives CASSETGYTEAFF.

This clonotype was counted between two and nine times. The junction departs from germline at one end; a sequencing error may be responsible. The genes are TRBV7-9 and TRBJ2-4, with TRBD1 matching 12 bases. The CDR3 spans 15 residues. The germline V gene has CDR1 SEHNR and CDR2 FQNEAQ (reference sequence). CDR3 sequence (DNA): TGTGCCAGCAGCCCCGGGCCGGGACAGGGGGCCAGGATCCACTTC. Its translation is CASSPGPGQGARIHF. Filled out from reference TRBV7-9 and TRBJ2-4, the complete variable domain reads DTGVSQNPRHKITKRGQNVTFRCDPISEHNRLYWYRQTLGQGPEFLTYFQNEAQLEKSRLLSDRFSAERPKGSFSTLEIQRTEQGDSAMYLCASSPGPGQGARIHFGAGTRLSVL.

CDR3 in DNA: TGTGCCAGCAGGAAGACATGGGGCGCTGGCGAGCAGTACTTC. This translates into CASRKTWGAGEQYF. The chain recombines TRBV6-2 or TRBV6-3 with TRBJ2-7; tentative D call: TRBD1 (5 bases). The V end lost 6 bases, the J end lost 6 bases, and 18 bases lay between the germline ends. This CDR3 is built from 14 residues. The germline V gene encodes CDR1 MNHEY and CDR2 SVGEGT.

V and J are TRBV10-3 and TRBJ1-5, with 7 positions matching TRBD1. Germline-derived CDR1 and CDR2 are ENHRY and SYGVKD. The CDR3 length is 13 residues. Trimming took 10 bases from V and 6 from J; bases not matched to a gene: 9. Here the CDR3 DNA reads TGTGCCACCGACAGGGAGGCAGGTCAGCCCCAGCATTTT. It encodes CATDREAGQPQHF.

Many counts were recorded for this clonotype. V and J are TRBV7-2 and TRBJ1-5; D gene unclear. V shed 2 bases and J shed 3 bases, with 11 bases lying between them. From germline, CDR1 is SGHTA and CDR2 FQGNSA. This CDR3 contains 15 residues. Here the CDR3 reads CASSLFGRDNQPQHF. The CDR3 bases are TGTGCCAGCAGCTTATTCGGGAGGGACAATCAGCCCCAGCATTTT.

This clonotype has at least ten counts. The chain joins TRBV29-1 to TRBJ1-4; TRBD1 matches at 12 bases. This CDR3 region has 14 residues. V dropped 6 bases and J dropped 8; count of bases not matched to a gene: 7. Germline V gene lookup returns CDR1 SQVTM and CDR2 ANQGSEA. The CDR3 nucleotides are TGCAGCGTCGAGGGGGACAGGGGGCACGAAAAACTGTTTTTT. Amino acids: CSVEGDRGHEKLFF.

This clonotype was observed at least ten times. DNA of the CDR3: TGCAGCGTTGAGGATGCGGCCTGGCGGGACACTGAAGCTTTCTTT. As protein: CSVEDAAWRDTEAFF. The chain recombines TRBV29-1 with TRBJ1-1; D unresolved. Per germline, CDR1 SQVTM and CDR2 ANQGSEA. Trimming took off 3 bases at V and 3 bases at J, with 17 bases between the two ends. The CDR3 spans 15 residues.

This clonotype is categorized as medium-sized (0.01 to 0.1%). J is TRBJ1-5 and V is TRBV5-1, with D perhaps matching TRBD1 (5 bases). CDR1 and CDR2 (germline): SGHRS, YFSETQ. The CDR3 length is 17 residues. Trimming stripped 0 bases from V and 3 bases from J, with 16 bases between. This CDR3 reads CASSLALRQKPNQPQHF. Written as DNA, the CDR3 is TGCGCCAGCAGCTTGGCCCTCAGACAGAAACCCAATCAGCCCCAGCATTTT.

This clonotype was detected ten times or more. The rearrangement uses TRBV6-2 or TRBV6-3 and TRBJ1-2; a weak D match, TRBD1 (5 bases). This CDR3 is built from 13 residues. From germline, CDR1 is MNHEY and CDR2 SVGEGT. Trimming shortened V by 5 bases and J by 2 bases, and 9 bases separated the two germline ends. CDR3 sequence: CASSNQGNYGYTF. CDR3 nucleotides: TGTGCCAGCAGTAACCAGGGAAACTATGGCTACACCTTC.

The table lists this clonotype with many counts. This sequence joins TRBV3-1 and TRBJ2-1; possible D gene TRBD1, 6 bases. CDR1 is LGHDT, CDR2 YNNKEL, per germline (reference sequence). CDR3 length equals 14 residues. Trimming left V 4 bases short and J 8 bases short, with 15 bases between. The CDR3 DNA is TGTGCCAGCAGCCCTTTCACAGGGTTGCATGAGCAGTTCTTC. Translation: CASSPFTGLHEQFF.

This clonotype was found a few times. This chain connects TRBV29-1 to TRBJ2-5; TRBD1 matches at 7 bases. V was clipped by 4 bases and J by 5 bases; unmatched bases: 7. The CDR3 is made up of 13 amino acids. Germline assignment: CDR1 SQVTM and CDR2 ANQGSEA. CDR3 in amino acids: CSVAPTGMETQYF. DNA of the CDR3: TGCAGCGTTGCCCCGACAGGGATGGAGACCCAGTACTTC.

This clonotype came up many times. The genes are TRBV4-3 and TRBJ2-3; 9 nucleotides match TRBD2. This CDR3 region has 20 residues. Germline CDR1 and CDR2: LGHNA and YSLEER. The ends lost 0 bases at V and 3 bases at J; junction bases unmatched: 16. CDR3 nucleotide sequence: TGCGCCAGCAGCCAAGATCCTAGTGGGTTCCTAGCGGGGAAGACAGATACGCAGTATTTT. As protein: CASSQDPSGFLAGKTDTQYF.

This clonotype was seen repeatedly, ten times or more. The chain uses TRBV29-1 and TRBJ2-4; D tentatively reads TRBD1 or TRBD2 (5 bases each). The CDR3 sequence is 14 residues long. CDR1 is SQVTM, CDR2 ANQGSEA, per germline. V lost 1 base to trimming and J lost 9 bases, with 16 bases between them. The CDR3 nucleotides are TGCAGCGTTGAAGCGGGGAACAGAAGGGGCATTCAGTACTTC. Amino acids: CSVEAGNRRGIQYF. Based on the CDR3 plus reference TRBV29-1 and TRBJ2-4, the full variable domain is SAVISQKPSRDICQRGTSLTIQCQVDSQVTMMFWYRQQPGQSLTLIATANQGSEATYESGFVIDKFPISRPNLTFSTLTVSNMSPEDSSIYLCSVEAGNRRGIQYFGAGTRLSVL.

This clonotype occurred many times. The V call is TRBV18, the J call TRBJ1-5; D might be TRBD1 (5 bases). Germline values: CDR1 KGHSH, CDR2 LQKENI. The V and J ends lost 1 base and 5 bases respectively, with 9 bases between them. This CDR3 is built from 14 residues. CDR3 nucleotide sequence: TGTGCCAGCTCACCACGCGGGGGGGATCAGCCCCAGCATTTT. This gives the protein CASSPRGGDQPQHF.